Each of the 4 T cell receptor beta chains below was sequenced from the same sample in a study of a mutant IDH1 vaccine in newly diagnosed glioma. The table came from immunoSEQ multiplex PCR; TCRdb's copy has only in-frame clones and leaves some out. The sample has tens of thousands of clones; roughly nine tenths are singletons. These receptors have no known antigen. Time point reported: week 47, end of study. Every single dose of the vaccine, 300 ug of mutant IDH1 20-mer peptide, came with topical imiquimod. The material sequenced was PBMCs, taken from a glioma patient whose treatment included an IDH1 peptide vaccine. These receptors all stem from a woman in her fifties or sixties with glioma.

This rearrangement joins TRBV28 to TRBJ1-1, with 10 bases matching TRBD1. The junction had 10 bases not matched to a gene; V was cut back by 5 bases and J by 1 base. The CDR3 runs 17 residues. Germline-derived CDR1 and CDR2 are MDHEN and SYDVKM. The CDR3 region is CASSGQGVIERNTEAFF. The CDR3 coding sequence is TGTGCCAGCAGTGGACAGGGGGTCATAGAACGGAACACTGAAGCTTTCTTT.

About this clone: Compared with germline, one end of the junction differs, possibly owing to a read error. The chain combines TRBV29-1 with TRBJ2-2; D tentatively fits TRBD1 or TRBD2 (5 bases each). CDR1 and CDR2 from the germline V gene are SQVTM and ANQGSEA. There are 15 residues in the CDR3. The CDR3 nucleotides are TGCAGCGTCGAAGGGCCGGGACCAAACACCGGGGAGCTGTTTTTT. Encoded protein: CSVEGPGPNTGELFF.

This chain links TRBV6-4 with TRBJ1-1, with TRBD1 matching 8 bases. The germline V gene encodes CDR1 MRHNA and CDR2 SNTAGT. J gave up 4 bases and V 5 bases, and 3 bases lay outside the gene matches. The CDR3 has 13 residues. In DNA, the CDR3 is TGTGCCAGCAGTATTGACAGGGGCACTGAAGCTTTCTTT. Translation gives CASSIDRGTEAFF.

V and J are TRBV10-1 and TRBJ2-3; TRBD2 agrees at 11 bases. Germline V CDR1 and CDR2: WNHNN, SYGVQD (reference sequence). V shed 0 bases, J shed 0 bases, and the junction held 2 bases outside the gene matches. The CDR3 loop spans 17 amino acids. This CDR3 reads CASSESGTSGSTDTQYF. In nucleotides, the CDR3 is TGCGCCAGCAGTGAGTCCGGGACTAGCGGTAGCACAGATACGCAGTATTTT.